A selection of T cell receptor beta chains follows, all from one sample in a study of HIV-infected patients and healthy controls. TCRdb fed the 5' RACE reads into MiXCR, producing one record per CDR3 protein. The table shows roughly 20,000 distinct CDR3 sequences, with roughly a tenth occurring only once. The sample comprised blood. The receptors come from an adult in good health. The CDR3 runs from the conserved cysteine through the conserved F or W. Some rows have no size entry. The others give once, few or many, or a class for an expanded clone.

size,V,J,CDR3
many,TRBV3-1,TRBJ2-2,CASSQAVGELFF
many,TRBV14,TRBJ1-1,CASRGMNTEAFF
-,TRBV3-1,TRBJ1-5,CASSRAGSNQPQHF
many,TRBV18,TRBJ1-5,CASSPTDYQPQHF
many,TRBV7-9,TRBJ2-1,CASSPRPGTSGIYNEQFF
-,TRBV12-3/TRBV12-4,TRBJ2-7,CASSSGLAGVYEQYF
-,TRBV28,TRBJ2-3,CASSSGTPLDTQYF
many,TRBV3-1,TRBJ1-5,CASSQASGDMQPQHF
medium-sized,TRBV20-1,TRBJ2-3,CSARPRRDQATDTQYF
medium-sized,TRBV7-2,TRBJ2-3,CASSLVAGRTDTQYF
many,TRBV6-5,TRBJ2-7,CASSYSAGGPIEQYF
many,TRBV2,TRBJ2-7,CASRGSGEQYF
-,TRBV18,TRBJ2-3,CASSDSASGRAGDTQYF
medium-sized,TRBV30,TRBJ2-5,CAWSPGTETQYF
few,TRBV6-6,TRBJ1-2,CASSSINRGNYGYTF
many,TRBV12-3/TRBV12-4,TRBJ2-1,CASSSGYEQFF
many,TRBV3-1,TRBJ2-7,CASSPGLAGVRPSYEQYF
many,TRBV12-3/TRBV12-4,TRBJ2-2,CATTLAFRLADNTGELFF
-,TRBV5-1,TRBJ1-5,CASSLEGGGGNQPQHF
-,TRBV5-4,TRBJ2-7,CASSSANYEQYF
medium-sized,TRBV5-1,TRBJ2-5,CASSLTGGFETQYF
medium-sized,TRBV28,TRBJ2-1,CASSQLGQGGNEQFF
few,TRBV7-2,TRBJ2-1,CASSLRLFFTNEQFF
-,TRBV12-3/TRBV12-4,TRBJ2-1,CASSFPTGDAEQFF
medium-sized,TRBV2,TRBJ2-7,CASSGSARRVGPSTYEQYF
few,TRBV20-1,TRBJ2-3,CSAPREDEAGGLTDTQYF
-,TRBV2,TRBJ2-7,CASSLQGSEQYF
many,TRBV5-6,TRBJ2-5,CASSSHRSGGDF
many,TRBV18,TRBJ2-7,CASSPTSERQYF
-,TRBV7-9,TRBJ2-3,CASSSPASDTQYF
medium-sized,TRBV7-2,TRBJ2-7,CASSLGGQGSVGEQYF
medium-sized,TRBV6-5,TRBJ2-7,CASSYSRSYEQYF
-,TRBV20-1,TRBJ2-7,CSASEASGRFGEQYF
many,TRBV12-3/TRBV12-4,TRBJ2-5,CASGRPQETQYF
many,TRBV6-5,TRBJ2-3,CASSTSGTAFTDTQYF